This TCR beta chain is from a study of sequential checkpoint blockade in melanoma. Germline V gene data show CDR1 as MNHEY and CDR2 as SMNVEV (reference sequence). This CDR3 is 14 amino acids long. The ends were cut back, 8 bases at V and 1 base at J, with 11 bases in the middle. Profiled with immunoSEQ multiplex PCR; TCRdb holds only in-frame clones, not every one. The repertoire holds fewer than 25,000 clones, with approximately 79% as singletons. Sample treatment: randomized to nivolumab then ipilimumab (arm A) or the reverse (arm B). This TCR derives from a human donor with melanoma. This chain uses TRBV27 with TRBJ2-2; the D is unclear. This specimen consisted of CD8+ T cells sorted from blood (inferred from file names), obtained from a patient given nivolumab and ipilimumab in sequence. The CDR3 DNA sequence: TGTGCCAGCGAGGCAATCCAGAACACCGGGGAGCTGTTTTTT. Translated, it gives CASEAIQNTGELFF.